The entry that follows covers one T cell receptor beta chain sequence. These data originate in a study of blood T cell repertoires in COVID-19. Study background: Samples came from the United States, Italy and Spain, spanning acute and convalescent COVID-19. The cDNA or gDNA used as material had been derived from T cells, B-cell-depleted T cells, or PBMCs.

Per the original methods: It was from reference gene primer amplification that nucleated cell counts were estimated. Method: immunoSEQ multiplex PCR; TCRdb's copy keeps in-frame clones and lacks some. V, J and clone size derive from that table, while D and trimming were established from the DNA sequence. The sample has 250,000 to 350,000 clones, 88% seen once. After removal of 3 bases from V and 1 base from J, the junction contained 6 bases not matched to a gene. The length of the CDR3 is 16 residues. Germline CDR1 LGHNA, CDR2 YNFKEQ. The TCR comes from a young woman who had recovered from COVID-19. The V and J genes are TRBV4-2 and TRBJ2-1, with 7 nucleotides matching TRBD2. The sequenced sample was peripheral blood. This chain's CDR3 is CASSHGSGGSYNEQFF. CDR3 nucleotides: TGTGCCAGCAGCCATGGGTCGGGGGGATCCTACAATGAGCAGTTCTTC.